The 29 T cell receptor beta chains reported below all come from one sample, sequenced in a study of cytomegalovirus exposure and HLA in healthy donors. This PCR relied on a set of 60 Vbeta primers and 13 Jbeta primers. Sequencing used immunoSEQ multiplex PCR; TCRdb keeps in-frame clones, though not all of them. This sample has a few hundred thousand clones; about three quarters occur once, and the top ten carry roughly 2.5%. Sequencing used PBMCs. These receptors all come from a woman aged 55-75 years in good health and CMV-seropositive.

The chain couples TRBV28 to TRBJ2-7, with D unclear. Germline V lookup: CDR1 MDHEN, CDR2 SYDVKM. Trimming removed 7 bases from V and 4 bases from J, with 14 bases in between. The CDR3 loop spans 13 amino acids. CDR3 in amino acids: CASKAGVLYEQYF. DNA for the CDR3: TGTGCCAGCAAGGCAGGCGTTTTGTACGAGCAGTACTTC. Based on the CDR3 plus reference TRBV28 and TRBJ2-7, the full variable domain is DVKVTQSSRYLVKRTGEKVFLECVQDMDHENMFWYRQDPGLGLRLIYFSYDVKMKEKGDIPEGYSVSREKKERFSLILESASTNQTSMYLCASKAGVLYEQYFGPGTRLTVT.

This clone has more than one count but fewer than ten. CDR3 DNA: TGTGCCAGCAAATTAGGACTGGGCACAGATACGCAGTATTTT. Encoded protein: CASKLGLGTDTQYF. The chain recombines TRBV6-1 with TRBJ2-3, with D perhaps matching TRBD2 (5 bases). Germline assignment: CDR1 MNHNS and CDR2 SASEGT. Deletions cut 7 bases from V and 1 base from J, with 12 bases between. The CDR3 spans 14 residues.

This clone was counted only a few times. The chain links TRBV18 to TRBJ1-2; D remains ambiguous. The germline gives CDR1 KGHSH, CDR2 LQKENI. V lost 3 bases, J lost 5 bases, and 10 bases lay in between. This CDR3 is built from 13 residues. The CDR3 DNA reads TGTGCCAGCTCACCCGGTGCCTCATATGGCTACACCTTC. Its translation: CASSPGASYGYTF.

V is TRBV6-1 and J is TRBJ1-2; D perhaps matches TRBD1 (6 bases). The CDR3 is 14 residues long. The V gene lost 11 bases and the J gene lost 7 bases, with 23 bases spanning the gap. The germline gives CDR1 MNHNS, CDR2 SASEGT. As DNA, the CDR3 is TGTGCCTCCTGGAGCGGGACACTACTATCTGGCTACACCTTC. Translation gives CASWSGTLLSGYTF.

The genes are TRBV6-5 and TRBJ1-6; a weak D match, TRBD1 (5 bases). Trimming shortened V by 0 bases and J by 7 bases, and 13 bases separated the two germline ends. Germline V gives CDR1 MNHEY, CDR2 SVGAGI. CDR3 length: 16 amino acids. Written as DNA, the CDR3 is TGTGCCAGCAGTTACTCGAAGCGGGGGATGAATTCACCCCTCCACTTT. Its translation: CASSYSKRGMNSPLHF.

The chain links TRBV30 to TRBJ1-3; no clear D. Germline V CDR1 and CDR2: GTSNPN, SVGIG (reference sequence). This CDR3 is built from 13 residues. The V and J ends lost 8 bases and 4 bases respectively, with 15 bases between them. CDR3 coding DNA: TGTGCCGCAGAATACAGCCAGGGAAACACCATATATTTT. Protein: CAAEYSQGNTIYF.

This chain uses TRBV6-5 with TRBJ1-1, with D maybe TRBD1 (6 bases). The CDR3 spans 15 residues. V lost 0 bases, J lost 5 bases, and 13 bases lay in between. The V gene's germline CDR1 is MNHEY and CDR2 SVGAGI. CDR3 in amino acids: CASSYSNRVETEAFF. CDR3 sequence (DNA): TGTGCCAGCAGTTACTCAAACAGGGTGGAAACTGAAGCTTTCTTT.

This rearrangement joins TRBV18 to TRBJ2-3; a weak D match, TRBD2 (7 bases). The CDR3 spans 15 residues. Germline V gene lookup returns CDR1 KGHSH and CDR2 LQKENI. With 2 bases removed from V and 5 bases from J, the gap between germline ends came to 14 bases. The CDR3 DNA is TGTGCCAGCTCACCAGGGGGGGGCCGTAAAGATACGCAGTATTTT. Amino acid sequence: CASSPGGGRKDTQYF.

This clone occurred a few times. The rearrangement joins TRBV18 to TRBJ2-7; 7 bases are shared with TRBD1. CDR1 is KGHSH, CDR2 LQKENI, per germline. J lost 2 bases, V lost 3 bases, and 7 bases had no gene match. The CDR3 extends over 15 amino acids. The CDR3 region is CASSPTGTEPYEQYF. CDR3 DNA: TGTGCCAGCTCACCCACCGGGACAGAACCCTACGAGCAGTACTTC.

The V and J genes are TRBV5-1 and TRBJ2-5, with D possibly TRBD2 on 5 matching bases. The CDR3 length is 13 residues. The V and J ends lost 6 bases and 3 bases respectively, with 12 bases between them. Germline CDR1 and CDR2: SGHRS and YFSETQ. This CDR3 is CASTGTGKETQYF. In nucleotides, the CDR3 is TGCGCCAGCACGGGCACGGGAAAAGAGACCCAGTACTTC.

This sequence joins TRBV27 and TRBJ2-5; 7 bases are shared with TRBD2. There are 18 residues in the CDR3. The ends lost 2 bases at V and 3 bases at J; junction bases unmatched: 15. Germline CDR1 reads MNHEY; CDR2 reads SMNVEV (reference sequence). The CDR3 sequence is CASSLKGSGLQGEETQYF. The CDR3 nucleotides are TGTGCCAGCAGTTTAAAGGGTAGCGGGTTACAAGGGGAAGAGACCCAGTACTTC.

The chain couples TRBV29-1 to TRBJ1-2; D gene ambiguous. In germline, CDR1 is SQVTM, CDR2 ANQGSEA. Trimming removed 4 bases from V and 4 bases from J, with 13 bases in between. The CDR3 loop spans 13 amino acids. CDR3 nucleotide sequence: TGCAGCGTTGTAGGGTATCGGGGCTATGGCTACACCTTC. Translation: CSVVGYRGYGYTF.

V is TRBV11-2 and J is TRBJ1-2; 9 bases are a match to TRBD1. This CDR3 spans 15 amino acids. In germline, CDR1 is SGHAT, CDR2 FQNNGV. The J segment lost 8 bases and the V segment lost 1 base, leaving 8 bases of the junction unmatched. CDR3: CASSLAGQGGKGYTF. The DNA of the CDR3 is TGTGCCAGCAGCTTAGCGGGACAGGGTGGGAAGGGCTACACCTTC.

This chain links TRBV28 with TRBJ1-6; 7 bases agree with TRBD1. The germline V gene encodes CDR1 MDHEN and CDR2 SYDVKM. V lost 5 bases to trimming and J lost 7 bases; unmatched junction nucleotides: 5. The CDR3 extends over 14 amino acids. CDR3 bases: TGTGCCAGCAGTCCCGGACAGGTGAATTCACCCCTCCACTTT. It encodes CASSPGQVNSPLHF.

The chain is built from TRBV7-9 and TRBJ1-4, with 8 positions matching TRBD1. CDR3 size: 13 residues. Germline CDR1 and CDR2: SEHNR and FQNEAQ (reference sequence). The CDR3 sequence is CATDRGGGEKLFF. The CDR3 coding sequence is TGTGCTACCGACAGGGGAGGAGGTGAAAAACTGTTTTTT.

The chain combines TRBV7-8 with TRBJ1-1; TRBD1 aligns across 12 bases. Unmatched junction bases numbered 11, after V lost 5 bases and J lost 4 bases. This CDR3 contains 17 residues. Germline CDR1 is SGHVS and CDR2 is FQNEAQ. The CDR3 nucleotides are TGTGCCAGCAGCCTCACCGGGACAGGGGGCGGAGGCACTGAAGCTTTCTTT. Protein: CASSLTGTGGGGTEAFF.

V is TRBV7-9 and J is TRBJ2-3; 9 bases fit TRBD1. The CDR3 contains 15 residues. Germline-derived CDR1 and CDR2 are SEHNR and FQNEAQ (reference sequence). Trimming removed 5 bases from V and 3 bases from J; junction bases left unmatched: 6. CDR3 DNA sequence: TGTGCCAGCAGCCGGGGACAGGGTAAAACAGATACGCAGTATTTT. This translates into CASSRGQGKTDTQYF.

The chain employs TRBV5-1 and TRBJ2-5; D is undetermined. Trimming stripped 0 bases from V and 7 bases from J, with 10 bases between. This CDR3 comprises 13 residues. Germline-derived CDR1 and CDR2 are SGHRS and YFSETQ. CDR3: CASSLGLVGTQYF. The CDR3 nucleotides read TGCGCCAGCAGCTTGGGGCTAGTCGGGACCCAGTACTTC.

Written as DNA, the CDR3 is TGTGCCAGCATTTGGGGGGAAGGAAACACCATATATTTT. Its translation is CASIWGEGNTIYF. The rearrangement links TRBV2 to TRBJ1-3, with D perhaps matching TRBD1 (5 bases). Germline V CDR1 and CDR2: SNHLY, FYNNEI. This CDR3 has 13 amino acids. The V end lost 7 bases, the J end lost 4 bases, and 11 bases lay between the germline ends.

This chain connects TRBV7-8 to TRBJ2-2, with D possibly TRBD1 on 5 matching bases. Germline-derived CDR1 and CDR2 are SGHVS and FQNEAQ. The CDR3 runs to 15 residues. V was cut by 2 bases and J by 1 base, with 8 bases left in between. The CDR3 protein is CASSLWTRNTGELFF. CDR3 coding DNA: TGTGCCAGCAGCTTATGGACAAGGAACACCGGGGAGCTGTTTTTT.

The sample holds a few counts of this clone. The gene calls are TRBV28 and TRBJ2-2; D unresolved. The CDR3 has 13 residues. The ends were cut back, 2 bases at V and 10 bases at J, with 11 bases in the middle. CDR1 is MDHEN and CDR2 is SYDVKM in the germline V gene. The CDR3 coding sequence is TGTGCCAGCAGTTTAGAGCATAAACTGGAGCTGTTTTTT. Protein: CASSLEHKLELFF.

The gene calls are TRBV19 and TRBJ2-7; 11 nucleotides align to TRBD2. CDR3 length equals 17 residues. J gave up 6 bases and V 3 bases, and 13 bases lay outside the gene matches. Germline CDR1 LNHDA, CDR2 SQIVND (reference sequence). The CDR3 sequence is CASSIFGSTSGNLEQYF. In DNA, the CDR3 is TGTGCCAGTAGTATTTTTGGATCGACTAGCGGGAACCTCGAGCAGTACTTC. The full variable domain, in which reference TRBV19 and TRBJ2-7 provide the parts outside the CDR3, is DGGITQSPKYLFRKEGQNVTLSCEQNLNHDAMYWYRQDPGQGLRLIYYSQIVNDFQKGDIAEGYSVSREKKESFPLTVTSAQKNPTAFYLCASSIFGSTSGNLEQYFGPGTRLTVT.

In its sample, this clone was seen many times. The V and J genes are TRBV6-5 and TRBJ1-1; the match to TRBD1 covers 12 bases. CDR1 MNHEY and CDR2 SVGAGI come from the germline V gene. Trimming cost V 0 bases and J 7 bases; bases outside gene matches: 3. The CDR3 consists of 15 residues. CDR3 sequence (DNA): TGTGCCAGCAGTTACTCAGGGACAGGGGGCATTGAAGCTTTCTTT. It yields the protein CASSYSGTGGIEAFF.

The chain employs TRBV21-1 and TRBJ1-5; the tabulated D call, TRBD1, remains unverified against the DNA. TRBV21-1 is labeled a pseudogene. The CDR3 has 18 residues. The CDR3 sequence is CASSKAHFRQHSNQPQHF. CDR3 DNA: TGTGCCAGCAGCAAAGCCCATTTTAGACAGCATAGCAATCAGCCCCAGCATTTT.

In its sample, this clone was seen once. This chain links TRBV6-6 with TRBJ2-7; 9 bases are shared with TRBD1. This CDR3 has 14 amino acids. The germline V gene has CDR1 MNHNY and CDR2 SVGAGI (reference sequence). V gave up 6 bases and J gave up 2 bases; unmatched junction bases: 5. For the CDR3, the DNA is TGTGCCAGCAGGGAGGGGACAGGGACCTACGAGCAGTACTTC. This gives the protein CASREGTGTYEQYF.

This clone was counted between two and nine times. The chain joins TRBV19 to TRBJ1-5; D not resolved. This CDR3 contains 13 residues. The V and J ends lost 5 bases and 0 bases respectively, with 5 bases between them. The germline V gene encodes CDR1 LNHDA and CDR2 SQIVND (reference sequence). CDR3 sequence (DNA): TGTGCCAGTAGTTCAGATAGCAATCAGCCCCAGCATTTT. This gives the protein CASSSDSNQPQHF.

The gene calls are TRBV7-8 and TRBJ2-1; D possibly corresponds to TRBD2 (5 bases). Trimming left V 5 bases short and J 8 bases short, with 10 bases between. Germline loops: CDR1 SGHVS, CDR2 FQNEAQ. This CDR3 has 12 residues. The CDR3 here is CASSPMRDEQFF. The CDR3 nucleotides are TGTGCCAGCAGCCCTATGCGGGATGAGCAGTTCTTC.

This chain links TRBV5-5 with TRBJ1-1; 10 bases agree with TRBD1. Per germline, CDR1 SGHKS and CDR2 YYEKEE (reference sequence). CDR3 size: 13 residues. With V trimmed by 8 bases and J by 3 bases, 4 bases remained unmatched. CDR3 sequence: CASGTGVDTEAFF. Here the CDR3 DNA reads TGTGCCAGTGGGACAGGGGTAGACACTGAAGCTTTCTTT.

In this sample, this clone turned up once. The same CDR3 can be traced to other DNA sequences in this sample. The CDR3 region is CASSLVPGGSYEQYF. CDR3 bases: TGTGCCAGCAGCTTGGTGCCAGGGGGCTCCTACGAGCAGTACTTC. V gene TRBV5-5 combines with J gene TRBJ2-7, with 7 positions matching TRBD1. The CDR3 covers 15 residues. Trimming took 0 bases from V and 0 from J; bases not matched to a gene: 3. Germline V CDR1 and CDR2: SGHKS, YYEKEE (reference sequence). Variable domain in full (rest from reference TRBV5-5 and TRBJ2-7): DAGVTQSPTHLIKTRGQQVTLRCSPISGHKSVSWYQQVLGQGPQFIFQYYEKEERGRGNFPDRFSARQFPNYSSELNVNALLLGDSALYLCASSLVPGGSYEQYFGPGTRLTVT.